These 5 T cell receptor beta chains came from one sample sequenced in a study of T-cell memory formation after mild COVID-19. One entry per CDR3 protein results from TCRdb running MiXCR on the 5' RACE reads. There are about 200,000 distinct CDR3 sequences in the sample; around 20% occur only once, and 2.4% lies in the top ten. Specimen: PBMCs or a T cell subset sorted from them (not recorded which). The receptors originated from an adult woman who had mild COVID-19 (a few samples of this study predate the infection). Cell type and time point are not known.

The genes are TRBV9 and TRBJ2-5, with D hard to call. CDR3 length: 13 residues. With 0 bases removed from V and 3 bases from J, the gap between germline ends came to 6 bases. Germline-derived CDR1 and CDR2 are SGDLS and YYNGEE. CDR3 region: CASSVGREETQYF. The CDR3 DNA sequence: TGTGCCAGCAGCGTAGGACGGGAAGAGACCCAGTACTTC.

This clonotype was counted a few times. The V call is TRBV24-1, the J call TRBJ2-1, with D perhaps TRBD1 or TRBD2 (5 bases each). V was pared by 4 bases and J by 4 bases, with 13 bases between. From germline, CDR1 is KGHDR and CDR2 SFDVKD. The CDR3 is 15 amino acids. The CDR3 is CATSDHRPGYNEQFF. CDR3 nucleotides: TGTGCCACCAGTGACCACAGGCCGGGGTACAATGAGCAGTTCTTC.

The chain uses TRBV5-1 and TRBJ2-5; tentative D call: TRBD2 (7 bases). This CDR3 region has 15 residues. Germline V gene data show CDR1 as SGHRS and CDR2 as YFSETQ. Between the trimmed V and J ends, which lost 3 bases and 5 bases, there was a span of 17 bases. This chain's CDR3 is CASSSLAGAAETQYF. DNA of the CDR3: TGCGCCAGCAGCTCCCTCGCGGGGGCCGCGGAGACCCAGTACTTC.

The table lists this clonotype with a few counts. V is TRBV5-1 and J is TRBJ2-7; TRBD1 matches at 12 bases. With V trimmed by 4 bases and J by 3 bases, 5 bases remained unmatched. This CDR3 is built from 15 residues. Germline CDR1 reads SGHRS; CDR2 reads YFSETQ. CDR3 coding DNA: TGCGCCAGCAGCCTAGGGACAGGGGGCTTCTACGAGCAGTACTTC. Translated: CASSLGTGGFYEQYF.

Only a few counts were recorded for this clonotype. V usage is TRBV7-9 and J usage is TRBJ1-1; no firm D call. Per the germline V gene, CDR1 is SEHNR and CDR2 is FQNEAQ (reference sequence). Trimming shortened V by 3 bases and J by 6 bases, and 14 bases separated the two germline ends. The CDR3 consists of 14 residues. CDR3 DNA: TGTGCCAGCAGCTTTGGGGAAGGAAACTCTGAAGCTTTCTTT. Translated: CASSFGEGNSEAFF.